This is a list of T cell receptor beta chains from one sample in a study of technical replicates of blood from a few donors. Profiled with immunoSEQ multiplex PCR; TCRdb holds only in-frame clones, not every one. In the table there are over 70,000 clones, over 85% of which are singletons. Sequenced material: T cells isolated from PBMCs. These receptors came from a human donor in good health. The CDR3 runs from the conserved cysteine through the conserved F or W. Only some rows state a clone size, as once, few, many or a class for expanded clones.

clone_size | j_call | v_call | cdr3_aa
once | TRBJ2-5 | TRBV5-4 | CASSLGGLAGERETQYF
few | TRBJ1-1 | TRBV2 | CASTGLINTEAFF
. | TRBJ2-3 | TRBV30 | CAWSRGGRMADTQYF
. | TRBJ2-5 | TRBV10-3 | CAIRGHQETQYF
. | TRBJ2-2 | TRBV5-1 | CASSLGQGTGELFF
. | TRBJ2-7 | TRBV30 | CAWSVGLTSYEQYF
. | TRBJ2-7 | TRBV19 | CASSRSGTSNYEQYF
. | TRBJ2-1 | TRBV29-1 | CSVEDSGYNEQFF
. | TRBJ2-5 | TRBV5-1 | CASSLDGQGLETQYF
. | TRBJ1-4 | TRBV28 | CASSGPRRPFF
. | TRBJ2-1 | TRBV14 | CASSLQERDSYNEQFF
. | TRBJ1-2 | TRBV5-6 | CASSLTDYGYTF
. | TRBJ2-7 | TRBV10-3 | CAISESRGTTYEQYF
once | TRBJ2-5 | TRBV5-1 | CASSLVTGQETQYF